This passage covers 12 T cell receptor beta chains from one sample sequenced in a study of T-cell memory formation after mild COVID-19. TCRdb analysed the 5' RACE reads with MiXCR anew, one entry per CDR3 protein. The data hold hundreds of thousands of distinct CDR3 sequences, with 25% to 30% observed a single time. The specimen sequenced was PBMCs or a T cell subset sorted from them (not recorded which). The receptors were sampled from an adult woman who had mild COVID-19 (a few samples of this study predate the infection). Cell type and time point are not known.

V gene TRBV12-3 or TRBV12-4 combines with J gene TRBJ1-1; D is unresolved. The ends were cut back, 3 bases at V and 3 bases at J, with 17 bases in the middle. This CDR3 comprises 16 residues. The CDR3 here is CASSFAPSVRDTEAFF. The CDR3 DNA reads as TGTGCCAGCAGTTTCGCCCCTTCTGTGAGGGACACTGAAGCTTTCTTT.

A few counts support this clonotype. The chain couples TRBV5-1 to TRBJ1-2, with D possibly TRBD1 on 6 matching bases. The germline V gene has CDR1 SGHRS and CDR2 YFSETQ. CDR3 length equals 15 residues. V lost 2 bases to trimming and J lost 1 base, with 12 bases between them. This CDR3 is CASSFQGRDNYGYTF. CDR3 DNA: TGCGCCAGCAGCTTTCAGGGGCGGGATAACTATGGCTACACCTTC.

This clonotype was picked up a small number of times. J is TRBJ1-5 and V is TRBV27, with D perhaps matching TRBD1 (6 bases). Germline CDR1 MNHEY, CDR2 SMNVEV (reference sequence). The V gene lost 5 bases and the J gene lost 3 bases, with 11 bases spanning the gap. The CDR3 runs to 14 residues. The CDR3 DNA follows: TGTGCCAGCAGTCCTCGACAGGCCAATCAGCCCCAGCATTTT. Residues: CASSPRQANQPQHF.

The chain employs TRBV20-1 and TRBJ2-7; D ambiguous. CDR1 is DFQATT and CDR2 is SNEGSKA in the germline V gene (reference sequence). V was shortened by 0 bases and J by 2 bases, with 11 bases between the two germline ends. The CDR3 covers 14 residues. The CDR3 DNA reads TGCAGTGCTAGAGAGCCGGACGGCACCTACGAGCAGTACTTC. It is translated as CSAREPDGTYEQYF.

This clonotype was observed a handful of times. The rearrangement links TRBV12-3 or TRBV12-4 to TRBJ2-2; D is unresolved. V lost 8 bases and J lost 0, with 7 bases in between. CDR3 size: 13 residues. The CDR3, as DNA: TGTGCCAGCTCTGCGACGAACACCGGGGAGCTGTTTTTT. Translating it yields CASSATNTGELFF.

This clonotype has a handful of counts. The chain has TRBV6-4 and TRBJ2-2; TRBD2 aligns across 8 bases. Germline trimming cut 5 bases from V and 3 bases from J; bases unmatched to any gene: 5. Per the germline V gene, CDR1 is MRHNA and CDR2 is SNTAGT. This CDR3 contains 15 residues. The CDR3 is CASSPGTSHTGELFF. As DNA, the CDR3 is TGTGCCAGCAGTCCCGGGACTAGTCACACCGGGGAGCTGTTTTTT.

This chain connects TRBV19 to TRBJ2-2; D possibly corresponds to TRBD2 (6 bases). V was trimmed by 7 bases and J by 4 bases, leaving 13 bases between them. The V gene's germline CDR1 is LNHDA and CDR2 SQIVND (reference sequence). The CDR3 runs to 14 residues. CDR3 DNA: TGTGCCAGTACCAAGCCCGGGAGCACCGGGGAGCTGTTTTTT. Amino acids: CASTKPGSTGELFF. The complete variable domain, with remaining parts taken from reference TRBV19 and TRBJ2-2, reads DGGITQSPKYLFRKEGQNVTLSCEQNLNHDAMYWYRQDPGQGLRLIYYSQIVNDFQKGDIAEGYSVSREKKESFPLTVTSAQKNPTAFYLCASTKPGSTGELFFGEGSRLTVL.

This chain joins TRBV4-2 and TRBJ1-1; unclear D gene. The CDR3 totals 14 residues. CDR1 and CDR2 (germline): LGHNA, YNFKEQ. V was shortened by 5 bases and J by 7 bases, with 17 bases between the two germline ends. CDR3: CASSAKAGSSEAFF. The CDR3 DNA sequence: TGTGCCAGCAGCGCGAAGGCAGGATCAAGTGAAGCTTTCTTT.

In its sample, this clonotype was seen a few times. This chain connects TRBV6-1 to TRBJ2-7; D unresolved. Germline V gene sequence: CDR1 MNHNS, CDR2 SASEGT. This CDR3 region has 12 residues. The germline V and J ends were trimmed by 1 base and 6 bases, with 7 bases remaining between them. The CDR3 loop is CASSEVLSEQYF. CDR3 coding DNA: TGTGCCAGCAGTGAAGTCCTGAGCGAGCAGTACTTC.

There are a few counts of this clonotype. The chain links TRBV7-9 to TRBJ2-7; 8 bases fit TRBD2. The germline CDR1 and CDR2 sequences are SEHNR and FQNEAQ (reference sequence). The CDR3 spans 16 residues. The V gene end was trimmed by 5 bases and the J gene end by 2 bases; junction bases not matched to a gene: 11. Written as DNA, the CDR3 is TGTGCCAGCAGCCCAGCTCCGGGACTAGTTGCCTACGAGCAGTACTTC. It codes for CASSPAPGLVAYEQYF.

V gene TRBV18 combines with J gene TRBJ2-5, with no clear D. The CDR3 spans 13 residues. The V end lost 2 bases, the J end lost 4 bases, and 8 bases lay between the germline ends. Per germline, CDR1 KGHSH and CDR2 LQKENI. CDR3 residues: CASSPNVAETQYF. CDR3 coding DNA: TGTGCCAGCTCACCAAACGTAGCAGAGACCCAGTACTTC. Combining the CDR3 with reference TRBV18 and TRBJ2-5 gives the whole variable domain NAGVMQNPRHLVRRRGQEARLRCSPMKGHSHVYWYRQLPEEGLKFMVYLQKENIIDESGMPKERFSAEFPKEGPSILRIQQVVRGDSAAYFCASSPNVAETQYFGPGTRLLVL.

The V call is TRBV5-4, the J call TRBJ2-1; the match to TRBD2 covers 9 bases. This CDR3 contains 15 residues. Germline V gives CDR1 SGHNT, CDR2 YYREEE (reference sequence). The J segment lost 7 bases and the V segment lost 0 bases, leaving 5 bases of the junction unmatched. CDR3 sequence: CASSLGGRAGNEQFF. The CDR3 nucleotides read TGTGCCAGCAGCTTGGGCGGGAGGGCCGGAAATGAGCAGTTCTTC.